This T cell receptor (beta chain) was obtained from a study of breast tumors, draining lymph nodes, adjacent tissues. As to this clonotype: What it binds is unknown.

Study conclusions and caveats: Tumor TCR diversity was below lymph nodes but above nontumor tissue.

TCRdb called the multiplex PCR reads again in MiXCR, with one record for every CDR3 protein. The table shows 200,000 to 250,000 distinct CDR3 sequences, with 32% occurring only once. Breast cancer patients provided tissue from their axillary draining lymph nodes. There are 15 residues in the CDR3. Germline assignment: CDR1 SNHLY and CDR2 FYNNEI. The ends were cut back, 9 bases at V and 0 bases at J, with 16 bases in the middle. V is TRBV2 and J is TRBJ2-3, with D perhaps matching TRBD1 (6 bases). The receptor was isolated from a female donor with breast cancer. Some clones in this sample may be carry-over from other donors' samples. Sequencing input: axillary lymph node tissue. CDR3 nucleotides: TGTGCCAGTAACAGGGAACCCAATAGCACAGATACGCAGTATTTT. Translation: CASNREPNSTDTQYF. Full variable domain (missing parts from reference TRBV2 and TRBJ2-3): EPEVTQTPSHQVTQMGQEVILRCVPISNHLYFYWYRQILGQKVEFLVSFYNNEISEKSEIFDDQFSVERPDGSNFTLKIRSTKLEDSAMYFCASNREPNSTDTQYFGPGTRLTVL.